The present TCR beta chain was sequenced within a study of T cell responses to AZD1222 COVID-19 vaccine listed by TCRdb under 2021. At the level of the whole study: A total of approximately 250 trial participants underwent TCR sequencing, of whom 207 had received two doses of AZD1222 and approximately 26 had received two doses of the MenACWY control vaccine. Trial participants were enrolled by age into subgroups of 18-55, 56-69 and 70-plus years, and around 140, 26 and 57 TCR-sequenced participants, respectively, were included in these subgroups.

The CDR3 runs 11 amino acids, cysteine and phenylalanine included. Just the 33-base CDR3 DNA is kept, in frame starting at base 1. From the germline V gene (reference sequence), CDR1 is GTSNPN and CDR2 is SVGIG. V lost 1 base and J lost 7 bases; the stretch between them is 4 bases long. Turning to this clone: No antigen is known for it. Per-base quality was not reported, and no clone a single base away is much larger than it.

General conclusions and limits of the study: Because no samples from the day 14 peak response were available, repertoires could be characterized only after the peak T cell response. Nearly half of unique spike-specific TCRs reportedly recognized epitopes outside regions mutated in the B.1.351 and B.1.1.7 variants. Only five to seven AZD1222 recipients were SARS-CoV-2 seropositive at baseline, limiting conclusions about previously exposed vaccinees. After two AZD1222 doses, both the breadth and the depth of spike-specific TCRs were significantly higher than at day 0 and than in MenACWY recipients. The vaccine-associated CD4 TCRs covered the entire spike protein, and the dominant responses fell in regions 160-218 and 743-854. The 56-69-year group was small, and its depth increase did not reach significance, likely because of low power. Most participants were white British and females outnumbered males, and the authors suggested that clonal diversity may have been underestimated.

The time point tag for this specimen amounts to: about 28 days (+/-7) after the second vaccine dose. AZD1222 recipients whose second dose came at about 4 weeks and those whose second dose came at about 12 weeks were combined into one group, since spike-specific TCR depth and breadth did not differ between the two schedules. The vaccinee samples were drawn from two UK trials, COV001 and COV002, one of which was a single-blind randomized controlled phase 2/3 trial testing AZD1222 (ChAdOx1 nCoV-19) in healthy adults. Trial participant PBMC samples were collected at day 0 and day 28 after the second dose for TCRbeta chain sequencing. The CDR3 regions of human TCRbeta chains were subjected to immunosequencing. On the authors' methods: TCRs in the repertoires were compared against a reference library of SARS-CoV-2-specific TCRs that had been generated with the MIRA antigen-specificity platform. Breadth meant the fraction of unique TCRs that were SARS-CoV-2-associated, whereas depth meant the fraction of total T cells that were SARS-CoV-2-associated. Each spike-specific TCR was assigned to its reactive spike region and to a CD4 or CD8 class using the MIRA data. Log10-transformed breadth and depth values were compared by one-way ANOVA with Sidak's multiple comparisons tests. What TCRdb holds here is the immuneACCESS table cut down to in-frame rearrangements. Part of the clones is not present; checked against another copy, under half of the missing clones reflect an unresolved V gene, and the others are unexplained. The DNA gave D and trimming, while V, J and clone size come from that table. In this sample the table shows roughly 96,000 clones, over 75% of which occur a single time. About an eighth of the sample lies in the top ten.

The specimen was peripheral blood, collected 28 days after the second AZD1222 dose. The sequence joins TRBV30 to TRBJ2-2; the D gene identity is not certain. This sequence originates from an adult who received the AZD1222 COVID-19 vaccine. The base sequence is TGTGCCTGGAGTGCCCTCGGGGAGCTGTTTTTT. Its product reads: CAWSALGELFF.